The 6 T cell receptor beta chains below come from one sample, sequenced in a study of T cell responses to AZD1222 COVID-19 vaccine. Profiling relied on immunoSEQ multiplex PCR, and the TCRdb table lists in-frame clones only, not all of them. The sample consists of about 130,000 clones, 92% of them appearing once. Sequencing was performed on peripheral blood, taken 28 days after the second AZD1222 dose. These TCRs come from an adult who received the AZD1222 COVID-19 vaccine.

The V call is TRBV7-9, the J call TRBJ2-1; TRBD1 matches 11 bases. V was pared by 7 bases and J by 4 bases, with 3 bases of the junction left unmatched. CDR1 and CDR2 (germline): SEHNR, FQNEAQ (reference sequence). CDR3 length: 14 amino acids. The CDR3 DNA is TGTGCCAGCACTGGACAGGGGGCATACAATGAGCAGTTCTTC. Translating it yields CASTGQGAYNEQFF.

The V and J genes are TRBV7-3 and TRBJ2-1; possible D gene TRBD2, 6 bases. The V and J ends lost 2 bases and 0 bases respectively, with 17 bases between them. CDR3 size: 18 residues. The germline CDR1 and CDR2 sequences are SGHTA and FQGTGA. The DNA of the CDR3 is TGTGCCAGCAGCTTATCGCCCCTTCGGGAGTACTCCTACAATGAGCAGTTCTTC. Encoded protein: CASSLSPLREYSYNEQFF.

This clone has just one count. This chain uses TRBV2 with TRBJ1-5, with TRBD1 identical over 8 bases. V dropped 4 bases and J dropped 5; count of bases not matched to a gene: 7. Germline V lookup: CDR1 SNHLY, CDR2 FYNNEI. The CDR3 consists of 15 residues. CDR3 nucleotide sequence: TGTGCCAGCAGTGGTGGGACAGGATCTTATCAGCCCCAGCATTTT. Translated, it gives CASSGGTGSYQPQHF.

The chain recombines TRBV21-1 with TRBJ1-1; TRBD1 is the table's D call, not checked against the DNA. TRBV21-1 is flagged as a pseudogene. This CDR3 is 16 amino acids long. The CDR3: CASSKPARRVATEAFF. The CDR3 coding sequence is TGTGCCAGCAGCAAACCCGCCCGCAGGGTAGCCACTGAAGCTTTCTTT.

The gene calls are TRBV18 and TRBJ1-1; a possible D gene is TRBD1 (6 bases). The V gene's germline CDR1 is KGHSH and CDR2 LQKENI. CDR3 size: 13 residues. Trimming shortened V by 4 bases and J by 6 bases, and 12 bases separated the two germline ends. CDR3 DNA sequence: TGTGCCAGCTCACTTTCGAGGGGGGCTGAAGCTTTCTTT. It specifies CASSLSRGAEAFF.

The chain couples TRBV28 to TRBJ2-1, with D perhaps assigned TRBD1 or TRBD2 (6 bases each). This CDR3 spans 14 amino acids. Germline CDR1 reads MDHEN; CDR2 reads SYDVKM. With 6 bases removed from V and 7 bases from J, the gap between germline ends came to 16 bases. CDR3 loop: CASRTGGHGNEQFF. The CDR3 bases are TGTGCCAGCAGGACCGGGGGCCATGGGAATGAGCAGTTCTTC.